The 12 T cell receptor beta chains listed next were all sequenced from one sample in a study of blood T cell repertoires in COVID-19. Clones were read by immunoSEQ multiplex PCR, and TCRdb kept only the in-frame ones, dropping some. This table has 45,000 to 60,000 clones, approximately 89% appearing once. Material for sequencing was peripheral blood. These receptors originate from a human donor in a cohort sampled during active COVID-19.

The J gene is TRBJ1-2, the V gene TRBV28, with 7 bases identical to TRBD1. Germline V lookup: CDR1 MDHEN, CDR2 SYDVKM. The CDR3 is 13 residues long. J gave up 7 bases and V 5 bases, and 7 bases lay outside the gene matches. CDR3 nucleotides: TGTGCCAGCAGTCCCGGGACAGTTCTTGGCTACACCTTC. Its protein is CASSPGTVLGYTF.

This clone has a handful of counts. The chain uses TRBV6-4 and TRBJ2-1; TRBD2 is a possible D gene (6 bases). V shed 0 bases and J shed 7 bases, with 10 bases lying between them. CDR1 and CDR2 (germline): MRHNA, SNTAGT. This CDR3 is built from 14 residues. CDR3 region: CASSDSKGRNEQFF. The CDR3 nucleotides read TGTGCCAGCAGTGACTCGAAAGGGAGGAATGAGCAGTTCTTC.

The chain uses TRBV6-5 and TRBJ1-6, with 8 bases that match TRBD1. The trim removed 7 bases at V and 4 bases at J, leaving 6 bases unmatched. Germline CDR1 reads MNHEY; CDR2 reads SVGAGI. The CDR3 length is 15 residues. CDR3 protein: CASTEDRAYNSPLHF. CDR3 DNA: TGTGCCAGCACCGAGGACAGGGCGTATAATTCACCCCTCCACTTT.

V gene TRBV15 combines with J gene TRBJ2-7; TRBD2 agrees at 9 bases. The CDR3 consists of 15 residues. Trimming removed 5 bases from V and 3 bases from J; junction bases left unmatched: 8. The germline V gene encodes CDR1 LNHNV and CDR2 YYDKDF (reference sequence). CDR3 in amino acids: CATSLNLAGFYEQYF. CDR3 DNA sequence: TGTGCCACCAGCCTGAATCTAGCGGGGTTCTACGAGCAGTACTTC.

The rearrangement uses TRBV21-1 and TRBJ2-5; the table's D call, TRBD2, has no DNA check behind it. TRBV21-1 is designated a pseudogene. This CDR3 region has 17 residues. The CDR3 DNA follows: TGTGCCAGATTGAAGGCTGGAGGAGGGGGGGAGTCGGAGACCCAGTACTTC. Translating it yields CARLKAGGGGESETQYF.

The chain combines TRBV5-4 with TRBJ1-3; no reliable D call. Germline values: CDR1 SGHNT, CDR2 YYREEE (reference sequence). V lost 4 bases and J 2 bases, leaving 13 bases between the germline ends. CDR3 length equals 15 residues. This CDR3 is CASSPGGVTGNTIYF. Written as DNA, the CDR3 is TGTGCCAGCAGCCCGGGCGGGGTGACTGGAAACACCATATATTTT.

The chain carries TRBV5-1 and TRBJ2-7; 9 positions agree with TRBD1. The CDR3 totals 14 residues. J lost 5 bases, V lost 6 bases, and 9 bases had no gene match. CDR1 and CDR2 from the germline V gene are SGHRS and YFSETQ. Written as DNA, the CDR3 is TGCGCCAGCAAAGGGGGGACAGGGCAGGACGAGCAGTACTTC. Translation gives CASKGGTGQDEQYF.

The V call is TRBV18, the J call TRBJ2-3; D unresolved. Germline CDR1 KGHSH, CDR2 LQKENI. Trimming shortened V by 5 bases and J by 5 bases, and 14 bases separated the two germline ends. CDR3 length: 14 residues. CDR3 nucleotides: TGTGCCAGCTCAAGAACAAACAGTGAAGATACGCAGTATTTT. This sequence encodes CASSRTNSEDTQYF.

By share, this clone counts as medium-sized. This chain joins TRBV2 and TRBJ1-5; D unresolved. The V and J ends lost 4 bases and 0 bases respectively, with 7 bases between them. CDR3 length: 14 amino acids. In germline, CDR1 is SNHLY, CDR2 FYNNEI. The DNA of the CDR3 is TGTGCCAGCAGTGGACTCCTTAGCAATCAGCCCCAGCATTTT. It is translated as CASSGLLSNQPQHF.

The CDR3 protein is CASSLGPGNTIYF. As DNA, the CDR3 is TGCGCCAGCAGCTTGGGGCCAGGAAACACCATATATTTT. The rearrangement uses TRBV5-1 and TRBJ1-3, with D unresolved. Germline V gene lookup returns CDR1 SGHRS and CDR2 YFSETQ. The CDR3 sequence is 13 residues long. The V and J ends lost 0 bases and 4 bases respectively, with 5 bases between them. The entire variable domain, with the rest obtained from reference TRBV5-1 and TRBJ1-3, is as follows: KAGVTQTPRYLIKTRGQQVTLSCSPISGHRSVSWYQQTPGQGLQFLFEYFSETQRNKGNFPGRFSGRQFSNSRSEMNVSTLELGDSALYLCASSLGPGNTIYFGEGSWLTVV.

The rearrangement uses TRBV6-5 and TRBJ1-1; D might be TRBD1 (6 bases). V was pared by 7 bases and J by 5 bases, with 17 bases between. The germline V gene has CDR1 MNHEY and CDR2 SVGAGI. The CDR3 consists of 14 residues. Here the CDR3 reads CASTTPGGGTEAFF. The CDR3 DNA follows: TGTGCCAGCACCACCCCGGGGGGCGGGACTGAAGCTTTCTTT.

As DNA, the CDR3 is TGTGCCAGCAGCCAAGAAGGGGTCAGGAGCACAGATACGCAGTATTTT. Translated: CASSQEGVRSTDTQYF. The V gene is TRBV14, the J gene TRBJ2-3; perhaps TRBD1 as D (5 bases). V dropped 0 bases and J dropped 0 bases, with 10 bases sitting between them. The CDR3 contains 16 residues. The V gene's germline CDR1 is SGHDN and CDR2 FVKESK.